The 13 T cell receptor beta chains given below trace back to one sample, sequenced in a study of neoadjuvant nivolumab and ipilimumab in lung cancer. Profiling relied on immunoSEQ multiplex PCR, and the TCRdb table lists in-frame clones only, not all of them. The sample records about 4,300 clones, more than 80% being singletons. The specimen was normal lung tissue adjacent to the tumor, collected after neoadjuvant nivolumab, alone or with ipilimumab, at or shortly before surgery. The receptors come from an adult with non-small cell lung cancer. Some clones in this sample may be carry-over from other donors' samples.

The rearrangement joins TRBV7-2 to TRBJ2-7; tentative D call: TRBD2 (6 bases). CDR3 length: 13 residues. Deletions cut 7 bases from V and 2 bases from J, with 12 bases between. CDR1 SGHTA and CDR2 FQGNSA come from the germline V gene. CDR3 nucleotides: TGTGCCAGCACCTTCGCGGGGCCCTACGAGCAGTACTTC. This encodes CASTFAGPYEQYF.

The chain links TRBV9 to TRBJ2-7, with D maybe TRBD1 (5 bases). CDR1 and CDR2 from the germline V gene are SGDLS and YYNGEE. Trimming removed 4 bases from V and 0 bases from J, with 14 bases in between. The CDR3 is made up of 15 amino acids. CDR3 coding DNA: TGTGCCAGCAGCTCCCTGGACACATTCTCCTACGAGCAGTACTTC. It specifies CASSSLDTFSYEQYF.

The rearrangement joins TRBV7-2 to TRBJ1-6, with TRBD1 identical over 7 bases. V shed 7 bases, J shed 0 bases, and the junction held 9 bases outside the gene matches. CDR3 size: 17 residues. Germline V gives CDR1 SGHTA, CDR2 FQGNSA. CDR3 region: CASTIRQGSSYNSPLHF. DNA for the CDR3: TGTGCCAGCACCATTAGACAGGGTAGCTCCTATAATTCACCCCTCCACTTT.

This clone was seen just once. The chain recombines TRBV29-1 with TRBJ1-5; 11 bases match TRBD1. This CDR3 region has 13 residues. The junction had 4 bases not matched to a gene; V was cut back by 6 bases and J by 6 bases. From germline, CDR1 is SQVTM and CDR2 ANQGSEA. CDR3 residues: CSVRTGGGQPQHF. CDR3 nucleotides: TGCAGCGTACGGACAGGGGGCGGTCAGCCCCAGCATTTT.

V and J are TRBV6-5 and TRBJ2-7; 10 bases map to TRBD2. J lost 3 bases, V lost 6 bases, and 5 bases had no gene match. This CDR3 spans 14 amino acids. The germline CDR1 and CDR2 sequences are MNHEY and SVGAGI. The CDR3 DNA reads TGTGCCAGCAGACTGGGACTAGCGAGCTACGAGCAGTACTTC. Its translation: CASRLGLASYEQYF.

The chain carries TRBV6-1 and TRBJ1-2; TRBD1 is a possible D gene (6 bases). Trimming stripped 4 bases from V and 4 bases from J, with 16 bases between. Germline V gene lookup returns CDR1 MNHNS and CDR2 SASEGT. The CDR3 runs to 15 residues. CDR3 sequence: CASSANLQGGYGYTF. The CDR3 nucleotides read TGTGCCAGCAGTGCCAATCTACAGGGTGGCTATGGCTACACCTTC.

The rearrangement joins TRBV30 to TRBJ1-5, with D hard to call. This CDR3 contains 13 residues. Germline lookup yields CDR1 GTSNPN and CDR2 SVGIG (reference sequence). V shed 1 base and J shed 5 bases, with 9 bases lying between them. The CDR3 loop is CAWSGTDDQPQHF. The CDR3 nucleotides are TGTGCCTGGAGTGGCACGGATGATCAGCCCCAGCATTTT.

This chain connects TRBV18 to TRBJ2-1, with D tentatively TRBD1 or TRBD2 (5 bases each). CDR1 and CDR2 from the germline V gene are KGHSH and LQKENI. The CDR3 contains 13 residues. Trimming took off 4 bases at V and 5 bases at J, with 9 bases between the two ends. CDR3 amino acids: CASSQGRNNEQFF. The CDR3 coding sequence is TGTGCCAGCTCACAGGGACGGAACAATGAGCAGTTCTTC. Full variable domain (outside the CDR3, taken from reference TRBV18 and TRBJ2-1): NAGVMQNPRHLVRRRGQEARLRCSPMKGHSHVYWYRQLPEEGLKFMVYLQKENIIDESGMPKERFSAEFPKEGPSILRIQQVVRGDSAAYFCASSQGRNNEQFFGPGTRLTVL.

The chain joins TRBV7-2 to TRBJ1-2, with 7 positions matching TRBD1. CDR3 length: 13 residues. Germline CDR1 and CDR2: SGHTA and FQGNSA. V dropped 3 bases and J dropped 8; count of bases not matched to a gene: 6. CDR3 region: CASSFLQGDGYTF. In DNA, the CDR3 is TGTGCCAGCAGCTTCCTTCAGGGGGACGGCTACACCTTC. Looking up the rest from reference TRBV7-2 and TRBJ1-2 gives the full variable domain: GAGVSQSPSNKVTEKGKDVELRCDPISGHTALYWYRQSLGQGLEFLIYFQGNSAPDKSGLPSDRFSAERTGGSVSTLTIQRTQQEDSAVYLCASSFLQGDGYTFGSGTRLTVV.

This chain joins TRBV29-1 and TRBJ2-7; maybe TRBD1 (5 bases). V lost 1 base and J 4 bases, leaving 17 bases between the germline ends. CDR1 is SQVTM, CDR2 ANQGSEA, per germline. CDR3 length: 15 amino acids. The CDR3 coding sequence is TGCAGCGTTGAAGGTGGGGCAGGCGATCTGTACGAGCAGTACTTC. Amino acid sequence: CSVEGGAGDLYEQYF.

CDR3 nucleotides: TGTGCCAGCAGCGTGAATAGGGGCTCTGTCCCCTACGAGCAGTACTTC. This sequence encodes CASSVNRGSVPYEQYF. This rearrangement joins TRBV25-1 to TRBJ2-7, with D possibly being TRBD1 (5 bases). Germline CDR1 MGHDK, CDR2 SYGVNS. The germline V and J ends were trimmed by 6 bases and 2 bases, with 20 bases remaining between them. The CDR3 spans 16 residues.

The chain recombines TRBV1 with TRBJ1-6; TRBD1, the D gene given by the table, was not confirmed from the DNA. TRBV1 is a pseudogene locus. This CDR3 region has 12 residues. The CDR3 region has the DNA TGCACCAGCAGCCGTAAAACATCACCCCTCCACTTT. Translating gives CTSSRKTSPLHF.

The chain combines TRBV5-1 with TRBJ2-7, with D uncertain. V gave up 0 bases and J gave up 2 bases, with 9 bases separating them. This CDR3 is built from 14 residues. Germline V CDR1 and CDR2: SGHRS, YFSETQ. The CDR3: CASSLDGLPYEQYF. CDR3 sequence (DNA): TGCGCCAGCAGCTTGGACGGGCTCCCCTACGAGCAGTACTTC.